What follows are 28 T cell receptor beta chains derived from one specimen sequenced in a study of monozygotic twins with inflammatory bowel disease. TCRdb reprocessed the 5' RACE reads, keeping one entry per CDR3 protein, no DNA. This table lists just over 300,000 distinct CDR3 sequences. The specimen sequenced was blood. These receptors were taken from a human donor with ulcerative colitis or Crohn's disease, or a healthy co-twin of an affected twin (not recorded which).

V gene TRBV4-3 combines with J gene TRBJ2-7; TCRdb's D call, TRBD1, is unchecked because there is no DNA. The germline V gene encodes CDR1 LGHNA and CDR2 YSLEER. CDR3 length equals 17 residues. The CDR3 spells CASSQDLGGSLGYEQYF.

The CDR3 loop reads CASSPRRDRVGYTF. The V call is TRBV12-3 or TRBV12-4, the J call TRBJ1-2; no DNA is available, so the TRBD1 call from TCRdb remains unchecked. This CDR3 contains 14 residues.

The chain recombines TRBV12-3 or TRBV12-4 with TRBJ2-6. The CDR3 totals 14 residues. CDR3 sequence: CASSLTSGANVLTF.

The V call is TRBV3-1, the J call TRBJ2-3. Germline V gene lookup returns CDR1 LGHDT and CDR2 YNNKEL (reference sequence). There are 14 residues in the CDR3. CDR3 in amino acids: CASSPDVGADTQYF.

J is TRBJ2-1 and V is TRBV18. The germline V gene has CDR1 KGHSH and CDR2 LQKENI. The CDR3 length is 16 residues. CDR3 amino acids: CASSGVLTISYNEQFF.

The chain employs TRBV20-1 and TRBJ2-1; TCRdb names TRBD1, which stays unverified in the absence of DNA. This CDR3 is 15 amino acids long. CDR1 is DFQATT, CDR2 SNEGSKA, per germline (reference sequence). This CDR3 is CSATSSGGLYNEQFF.

V is TRBV6-2 or TRBV6-3 and J is TRBJ1-4. The V gene's germline CDR1 is MNHEY and CDR2 SVGEGT. The CDR3 covers 14 residues. CDR3: CASSYPVGNEKLFF.

V is TRBV6-2 or TRBV6-3 and J is TRBJ1-5. In germline, CDR1 is MNHEY, CDR2 SVGEGT. The CDR3 extends over 14 amino acids. This chain's CDR3 is CASSSGTWGGPQHF.

The chain links TRBV5-1 to TRBJ1-1; the TCRdb D gene call, TRBD1, has no DNA to confirm it. The CDR3 contains 16 residues. Germline V gene data show CDR1 as SGHRS and CDR2 as YFSETQ. The CDR3 protein is CASSLTGTGLNTEAFF.

The rearrangement joins TRBV12-3 or TRBV12-4 to TRBJ2-7. CDR3 length: 12 amino acids. CDR3 residues: CASSLEIYEQYF.

The chain combines TRBV15 with TRBJ2-7. CDR1 is LNHNV, CDR2 YYDKDF, per germline (reference sequence). The CDR3 has 15 amino acids. CDR3: CATSRTSLDFYEQYF. Full variable domain (outside the CDR3, taken from reference TRBV15 and TRBJ2-7): DAMVIQNPRYQVTQFGKPVTLSCSQTLNHNVMYWYQQKSSQAPKLLFHYYDKDFNNEADTPDNFQSRRPNTSFCFLDIRSPGLGDTAMYLCATSRTSLDFYEQYFGPGTRLTVT.

The chain has TRBV7-9 and TRBJ2-2; absent DNA, TCRdb's TRBD1 call cannot be checked. Per the germline V gene, CDR1 is SEHNR and CDR2 is FQNEAQ (reference sequence). There are 19 residues in the CDR3. The CDR3 protein is CASSLGELGRKLNTGELFF.

CDR3 residues: CASSRAGLAGHTQYF. The chain uses TRBV11-3 and TRBJ2-3; lacking DNA, the TRBD2 call made by TCRdb goes unchecked. The germline V gene encodes CDR1 SGHNT and CDR2 YENEEA. The CDR3 sequence is 15 residues long.

The genes are TRBV5-1 and TRBJ1-2. CDR1 and CDR2 (germline): SGHRS, YFSETQ. The CDR3 extends over 15 amino acids. The CDR3 reads CASSLTRPDNYGYTF.

The CDR3 loop reads CASSYSDINGYTF. This chain links TRBV6-2 or TRBV6-3 with TRBJ1-2. The CDR3 spans 13 residues. CDR1 and CDR2 (germline): MNHEY, SVGEGT.

V and J are TRBV7-9 and TRBJ1-5; the TCRdb D gene call, TRBD1, has no DNA to confirm it. CDR3 length: 17 residues. From germline, CDR1 is SEHNR and CDR2 FQNEAQ (reference sequence). This CDR3 reads CASSLTGGTASNQPQHF. Full variable domain (outside the CDR3, taken from reference TRBV7-9 and TRBJ1-5): DTGVSQNPRHKITKRGQNVTFRCDPISEHNRLYWYRQTLGQGPEFLTYFQNEAQLEKSRLLSDRFSAERPKGSFSTLEIQRTEQGDSAMYLCASSLTGGTASNQPQHFGDGTRLSIL.

The gene calls are TRBV7-9 and TRBJ2-3; lacking DNA, the TRBD2 call made by TCRdb goes unchecked. Looked up from germline, CDR1 is SEHNR and CDR2 is FQNEAQ (reference sequence). CDR3 length: 15 residues. The CDR3 sequence: CASSLPPLSTDTQYF.

V is TRBV19 and J is TRBJ2-3; checking the TCRdb D call of TRBD1 is not possible without DNA. The V gene's germline CDR1 is LNHDA and CDR2 SQIVND (reference sequence). The CDR3 consists of 16 residues. The CDR3 sequence is CASSLPVAAGTDTQYF.

CDR3 in amino acids: CASSLTRVGNTIYF. The rearrangement uses TRBV28 and TRBJ1-3. The germline CDR1 and CDR2 sequences are MDHEN and SYDVKM. The CDR3 loop spans 14 amino acids.

The rearrangement uses TRBV11-1 and TRBJ2-7; TCRdb's D gene call, TRBD1, goes unchecked for lack of DNA. The CDR3 extends over 17 amino acids. Germline V gene sequence: CDR1 SGHAT, CDR2 FQDESV (reference sequence). CDR3 region: CASSPPLGRGVSYEQYF.

The chain has TRBV20-1 and TRBJ2-7; lacking DNA, the TRBD1 call made by TCRdb goes unchecked. Germline-derived CDR1 and CDR2 are DFQATT and SNEGSKA (reference sequence). This CDR3 is 14 amino acids long. The CDR3 spells CSAYPGQGLYEQYF.

The chain recombines TRBV10-3 with TRBJ2-7; there is no DNA to check the TCRdb D call of TRBD2. The CDR3 sequence is 14 residues long. The germline gives CDR1 ENHRY, CDR2 SYGVKD. The CDR3: CAISVLAETYEQYF.

V usage is TRBV12-3 or TRBV12-4 and J usage is TRBJ2-7; TCRdb indicates TRBD1, and absent DNA this call remains unverified. This CDR3 has 15 residues. CDR3 sequence reads: CASSLGDRGSYEQYF.

V gene TRBV19 combines with J gene TRBJ2-5; TCRdb's D gene call, TRBD1, goes unchecked for lack of DNA. The length of the CDR3 is 16 residues. The germline V gene encodes CDR1 LNHDA and CDR2 SQIVND (reference sequence). CDR3 in amino acids: CASRAAGRTGQETQYF. Full variable domain (outside the CDR3, taken from reference TRBV19 and TRBJ2-5): DGGITQSPKYLFRKEGQNVTLSCEQNLNHDAMYWYRQDPGQGLRLIYYSQIVNDFQKGDIAEGYSVSREKKESFPLTVTSAQKNPTAFYLCASRAAGRTGQETQYFGPGTRLLVL.

This chain connects TRBV5-1 to TRBJ2-3; TCRdb indicates TRBD1, and absent DNA this call remains unverified. Germline V lookup: CDR1 SGHRS, CDR2 YFSETQ. CDR3 length: 16 amino acids. This CDR3 is CASSTPDRLGADTQYF.

The rearrangement joins TRBV5-6 to TRBJ1-1. Germline V gene lookup returns CDR1 SGHDT and CDR2 YYEEEE. CDR3 length: 14 amino acids. The CDR3 reads CASSFLVGGSEAFF.

The rearrangement links TRBV20-1 to TRBJ2-3; the TCRdb D gene call, TRBD1, has no DNA to confirm it. CDR3 length: 15 residues. Germline CDR1 DFQATT, CDR2 SNEGSKA (reference sequence). CDR3 amino acids: CSALGGQGITDTQYF.

The genes are TRBV7-2 and TRBJ1-5; TCRdb names TRBD1, which stays unverified in the absence of DNA. The CDR3 has 16 residues. Per the germline V gene, CDR1 is SGHTA and CDR2 is FQGNSA. The CDR3 spells CASSPGTGRGGQPQHF.